The 3 T cell receptor beta chains below were found in one sample sequenced in a study of radiotherapy plus CTLA-4 blockade in lung cancer. The protocol was immunoSEQ multiplex PCR, while the TCRdb copy is restricted to in-frame clones and leaves out a portion. Of some 46,000 clones listed, roughly four fifths are singletons. The sequenced sample was peripheral blood, obtained from a patient treated with radiotherapy plus ipilimumab. The source is a human donor with non-small cell lung cancer who had stable disease on radiotherapy plus ipilimumab.

This chain uses TRBV28 with TRBJ2-2; 9 nucleotides line up with TRBD1. Germline V lookup: CDR1 MDHEN, CDR2 SYDVKM. CDR3 length: 17 residues. V gave up 1 base and J gave up 5 bases; unmatched junction bases: 8. In DNA form, the CDR3 reads TGTGCCAGCAGTTTATCGACAGGGGGAGGGAGAACCGGGGAGCTGTTTTTT. It specifies CASSLSTGGGRTGELFF.

This clone was observed a handful of times. This sequence joins TRBV27 and TRBJ2-2; TRBD1 aligns across 7 bases. After removal of 0 bases from V and 1 base from J, the junction contained 2 bases not matched to a gene. The germline V gene encodes CDR1 MNHEY and CDR2 SMNVEV (reference sequence). This CDR3 region has 16 residues. CDR3 loop: CASSLSGQMNTGELFF. Here the CDR3 DNA reads TGTGCCAGCAGTTTATCGGGACAGATGAACACCGGGGAGCTGTTTTTT.

J is TRBJ2-7 and V is TRBV5-6, with 13 bases fitting TRBD2. Trimming removed 4 bases from V and 1 base from J; junction bases left unmatched: 5. This CDR3 contains 16 residues. Germline V gene lookup returns CDR1 SGHDT and CDR2 YYEEEE. The CDR3 DNA reads TGTGCCAGCAGCCCGGGACTAGCGGGACTGTCCTACGAGCAGTACTTC. Amino acids: CASSPGLAGLSYEQYF.